A selection of T cell receptor beta chains follows, all from one sample in a study of the immune and genomic landscape of osteosarcoma. Data came from immunoSEQ multiplex PCR; TCRdb stores just in-frame clones and leaves some out. The sample records around 6,800 clones, about 63% being singletons. The sequencing sample was made of osteosarcoma tumor tissue from the lung. The origin of the receptors is a human donor with osteosarcoma. Each CDR3 is given with its conserved first and last residue. D genes are given only for firm matches. The size field is filled for only some rows; it gives once, few, many or a size class.

d_call,j_call,clone_size,v_call,cdr3_nt,cdr3_aa
.,TRBJ2-4,.,TRBV19,TGTGCCAGTAGTATCGGGGTCAAAAACATTCAGTACTTC,CASSIGVKNIQYF
TRBD2,TRBJ2-1,once,TRBV5-4,TGTGCCAGCAGCCAAGGACTAGCGGGGGGAACTGAGCAGTTCTTC,CASSQGLAGGTEQFF
.,TRBJ1-2,.,TRBV10-2,TGCGCCAGCAGTGAGTCCCCTTACAGGAGCCCCACCTATGGCTACACCTTC,CASSESPYRSPTYGYTF
TRBD2,TRBJ2-1,.,TRBV7-2,TGTGCCAGCAGCTTATCCCAAACTAGCGGGACCGACAATGAGCAGTTCTTC,CASSLSQTSGTDNEQFF
.,TRBJ2-7,.,TRBV2,TGTGCCAGCAGTGAACTTAGAGCGGAGCCTTACGAGCAGTACTTC,CASSELRAEPYEQYF
.,TRBJ2-1,.,TRBV28,TGTGCCAGCAGCCGAGGACAGGGAGGGGGGTCCTACAATGAGCAGTTCTTC,CASSRGQGGGSYNEQFF
TRBD2,TRBJ2-7,.,TRBV27,TGTGCCAGCAGCTCCCCGGGGGGGAGCTCCTACGAGCAGTACTTC,CASSSPGGSSYEQYF
.,TRBJ1-2,.,TRBV5-4,TGTGCCAGCAGCTTGAGGCAGAGCTATGGCTACACCTTC,CASSLRQSYGYTF
.,TRBJ1-2,few,TRBV4-3,TGCGCCAGCAGCCAAGATAGGAACAGGAGACTATATGGCTACACCTTC,CASSQDRNRRLYGYTF
TRBD1,TRBJ1-3,large,TRBV28,TGTGCCAGCAGTCCACAGGGGACGGAAGGAAACACCATATATTTT,CASSPQGTEGNTIYF
TRBD2,TRBJ2-1,once,TRBV6-1,TGTGCCAGCAGTGACGGACTAGCGATCTACAATGAGCAGTTCTTC,CASSDGLAIYNEQFF
.,TRBJ1-1,.,TRBV19,TGTGCCAGTAGTGTCCGGGACAAGAACACTGAAGCTTTCTTT,CASSVRDKNTEAFF
TRBD1,TRBJ2-5,.,TRBV10-3,TGTGCCAGCGGGACAGGGCAAGAGACCCAGTACTTC,CASGTGQETQYF
.,TRBJ2-1,.,TRBV28,TGTGCCAGCAGTTTGGGTCACGCGGCAGGGGATCTTGAGCAGTTCTTC,CASSLGHAAGDLEQFF
.,TRBJ2-2,.,TRBV9,TGTGCCAGCAGGGCCTCGGGCGGGGAGCTGTTTTTT,CASRASGGELFF
.,TRBJ1-5,.,TRBV7-9,TGTGCCAGCAGCTTAGACCAGGGCGGGCAGCCCCAGCATTTT,CASSLDQGGQPQHF
.,TRBJ2-5,few,TRBV7-3,TGTGCCAGCAGCTTAATTGACTTCCAAGAGACCCAGTACTTC,CASSLIDFQETQYF
TRBD2,TRBJ2-1,.,TRBV5-1,TGCGCCAGCAGCGGGGAGGGAATCTCCTACAATGAGCAGTTCTTC,CASSGEGISYNEQFF
.,TRBJ2-5,.,TRBV11-1,TGTGCCAGCAGGTCCGCAGGGGCGGGGGAGACCCAGTACTTC,CASRSAGAGETQYF
TRBD1,TRBJ2-7,.,TRBV5-1,TGCGCCAGCAGCTTAAGGGACAGGGGGAGAGGGCTAGCGGGTTCCTCCTACGAGCAGTACTTC,CASSLRDRGRGLAGSSYEQYF
.,TRBJ2-7,.,TRBV4-2,TGTGCCAGCAGCCAAGATTTCGCGGACGAGCAGTACTTC,CASSQDFADEQYF
TRBD1,TRBJ1-1,once,TRBV4-2,TGTGCCAGCAGCACGGGACAGGACTCAACTGAAGCTTTCTTT,CASSTGQDSTEAFF
.,TRBJ2-5,.,TRBV9,TGTGCCAGCAGCTCTTCAGGGCTTGCAGCTAAAGAGACCCAGTACTTC,CASSSSGLAAKETQYF